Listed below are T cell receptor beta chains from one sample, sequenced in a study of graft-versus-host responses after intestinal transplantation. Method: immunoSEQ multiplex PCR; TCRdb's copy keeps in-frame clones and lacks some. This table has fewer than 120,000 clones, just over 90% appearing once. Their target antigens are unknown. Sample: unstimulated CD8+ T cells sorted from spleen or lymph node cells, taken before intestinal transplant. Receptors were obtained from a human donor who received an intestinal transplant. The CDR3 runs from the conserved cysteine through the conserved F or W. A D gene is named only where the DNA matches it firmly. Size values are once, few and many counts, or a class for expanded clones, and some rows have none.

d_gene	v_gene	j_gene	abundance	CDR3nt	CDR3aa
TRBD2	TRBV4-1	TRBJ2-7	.	TGCGCCAGCTCCAGTGGGGGGGGGACCTACGAGCAGTACTTC	CASSSGGGTYEQYF
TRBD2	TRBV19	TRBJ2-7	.	TGTGCCAGTAGTGATAGCGGGAGGAACGAGCAGTACTTC	CASSDSGRNEQYF
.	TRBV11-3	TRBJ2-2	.	TGTGCCAGCAGCTCTCAGGGAGTGGACACCGGGGAGCTGTTTTTT	CASSSQGVDTGELFF
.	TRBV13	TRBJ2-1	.	TGTGCCAGCAGCCACCTCGGGCCTCAGCAGTTCTTC	CASSHLGPQQFF
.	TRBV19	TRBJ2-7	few	TGTGCCAGTAGTATATCCAGGGGATATGAGCAGTACTTC	CASSISRGYEQYF
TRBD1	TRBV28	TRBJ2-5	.	TGTGCCAGCAGTTTCATACCGGGACAGGGGAAAGAGACCCAGTACTTC	CASSFIPGQGKETQYF
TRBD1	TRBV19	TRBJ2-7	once	TGTGCCAGTAGCCATAAGGGGACAGGGCGCGAGCAGTACTTC	CASSHKGTGREQYF
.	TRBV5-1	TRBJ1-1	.	TGCGCCAGCAGCTTCGAAAGGAACACTGAAGCTTTCTTT	CASSFERNTEAFF
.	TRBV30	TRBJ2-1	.	TGTGCCTGGAATGGGGGGCGGAGGTTCACCTACAATGAGCAGTTCTTC	CAWNGGRRFTYNEQFF
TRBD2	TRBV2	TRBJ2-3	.	TGTGCCAGGTCTACTAGCGGGAGTAGGACAGATACGCAGTATTTT	CARSTSGSRTDTQYF
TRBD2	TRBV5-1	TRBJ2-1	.	TGCGCCAGTGGACTAGCGGGAGGTTGGGAGCAGTTCTTC	CASGLAGGWEQFF
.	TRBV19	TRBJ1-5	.	TGTGCCAGTAGTATGGGAGGGGTGGGCCTCAATCAGCCCCAGCATTTT	CASSMGGVGLNQPQHF
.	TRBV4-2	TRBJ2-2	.	TGTGCCAGCAGCCAAGATCTTGGCAGGGGCGGGGGTATCACCGGGGAGCTGTTTTTT	CASSQDLGRGGGITGELFF
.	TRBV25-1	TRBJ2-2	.	TGTGCCAGCAGTGTAGGGCAGACCGGGGAGCTGTTTTTT	CASSVGQTGELFF
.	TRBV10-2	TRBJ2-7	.	TGCGCCAGCAGTGACGGTCCAACCTACGAGCAGTACTTC	CASSDGPTYEQYF
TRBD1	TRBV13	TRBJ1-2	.	TGTGCCAGCAGCTCTATGACTCAGGGGGAGGATGGCTACACCTTC	CASSSMTQGEDGYTF
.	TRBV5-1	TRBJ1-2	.	TGCGCCAGCAGCTTGGAAGGGGGCTATGGCTACACCTTC	CASSLEGGYGYTF
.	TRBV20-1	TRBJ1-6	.	TGCAGTGCAACCGGTCCCTCACCCCTCCACTTT	CSATGPSPLHF
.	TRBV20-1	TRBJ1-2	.	TGCAGTGCTAGGGACTTCTATGGCTACACCTTC	CSARDFYGYTF
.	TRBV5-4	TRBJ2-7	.	TGTGCCAGCAGCCTTCCGGGACTCCACTACGAGCAGTACTTC	CASSLPGLHYEQYF
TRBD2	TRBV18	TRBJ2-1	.	TGTGCCAGCTCACCAGCTCTAGCGGGAGCCGACAATGAGCAGTTCTTC	CASSPALAGADNEQFF
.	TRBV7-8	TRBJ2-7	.	TGTGCCAGCAGCTTAGAGAGACTAGACCCCTACGAGCAGTACTTC	CASSLERLDPYEQYF
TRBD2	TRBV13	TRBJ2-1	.	TGTGCCAGCAGTGATATCGGGACTAGCGGAAACAATGAGCAGTTCTTC	CASSDIGTSGNNEQFF
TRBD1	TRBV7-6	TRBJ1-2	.	TGTGCCAGCAAAGGGGACAGCTATGGCTACACCTTC	CASKGDSYGYTF
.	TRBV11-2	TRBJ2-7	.	TGTGCCAGCAGCTTCGGTTACTACGAGCAGTACTTC	CASSFGYYEQYF
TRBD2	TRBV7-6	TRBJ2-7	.	TGTGCCAGCAGCCCCGGGACTAGCGGCTACGAGCAGTACTTC	CASSPGTSGYEQYF
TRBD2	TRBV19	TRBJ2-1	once	TGTGCCAGTAGTATATTTTTCGTGGCGGGAGTTCTGTACAATGAGCAGTTCTTC	CASSIFFVAGVLYNEQFF
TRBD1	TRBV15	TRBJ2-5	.	TGTGCCACCAGCAGAGACCGGACAGGTATGATCCACCGGGAAGAGACCCAGTACTTC	CATSRDRTGMIHREETQYF
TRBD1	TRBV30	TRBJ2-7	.	TGTGCCTGGAGTGTTGGGACAGGGAATCTTGAAGAGCAGTACTTC	CAWSVGTGNLEEQYF
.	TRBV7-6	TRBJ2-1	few	TGTGCCAGCAGCTTACTTACGGGCAATGAGCAGTTCTTC	CASSLLTGNEQFF
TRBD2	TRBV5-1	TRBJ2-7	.	TGCGCCAGCAGCACGAGTACTAGCGTTCGCTCCTACGAGCAGTACTTC	CASSTSTSVRSYEQYF
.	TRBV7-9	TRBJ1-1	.	TGTGCCAGCAGCTTAGGAGGGGGCACTGAAGCTTTCTTT	CASSLGGGTEAFF
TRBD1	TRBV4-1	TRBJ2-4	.	TGCGCCAGCAGCCAGATGGACCGGGACAGGGCACAACTAGCCAAAAACATTCAGTACTTC	CASSQMDRDRAQLAKNIQYF
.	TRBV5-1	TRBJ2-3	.	TGCGCCAGCAGCTTGGAACCACTGGGTTTAGCCACAGATACGCAGTATTTT	CASSLEPLGLATDTQYF
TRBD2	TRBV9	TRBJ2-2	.	TGTGCCAGCAGCGAAGTTAGCGGGAGGGTCGCCGGGGAGCTGTTTTTT	CASSEVSGRVAGELFF
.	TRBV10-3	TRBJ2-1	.	TGTGCCATCAGTGAGTCGACGGGGAGCTCCTACAATGAGCAGTTCTTC	CAISESTGSSYNEQFF
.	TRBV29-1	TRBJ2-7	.	TGCAGCGTTGCGGCGGGCTACGAGCAGTACTTC	CSVAAGYEQYF
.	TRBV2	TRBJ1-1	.	TGTGCCAGCACCGCGTTTTATGGGGCCGGCACTGAAGCTTTCTTT	CASTAFYGAGTEAFF
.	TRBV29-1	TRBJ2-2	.	TGCAGCATTAGTGGTGGCATCGGGGAGCTGTTTTTT	CSISGGIGELFF